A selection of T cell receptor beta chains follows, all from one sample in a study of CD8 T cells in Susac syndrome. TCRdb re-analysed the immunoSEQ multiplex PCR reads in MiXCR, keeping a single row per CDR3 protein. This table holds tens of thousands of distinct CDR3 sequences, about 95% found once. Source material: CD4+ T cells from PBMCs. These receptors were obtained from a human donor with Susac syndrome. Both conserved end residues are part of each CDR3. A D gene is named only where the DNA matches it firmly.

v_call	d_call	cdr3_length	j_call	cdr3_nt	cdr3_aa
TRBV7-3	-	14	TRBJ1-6	TGTGCCAGCAGCTTAGGGGGCCCTAATTCACCCCTCCACTTT	CASSLGGPNSPLHF
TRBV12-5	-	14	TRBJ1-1	TGTGCTAGTGGTGCCGACTCATCGAACACTGAAGCTTTCTTT	CASGADSSNTEAFF
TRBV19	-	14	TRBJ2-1	TGTGCCAGTAGTATTCAGGGGACCCACAATGAGCAGTTCTTC	CASSIQGTHNEQFF
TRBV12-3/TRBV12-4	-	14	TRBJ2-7	TGTGCCAGCAGTTTAGTCCTACCCCCCTACGAGCAGTACTTC	CASSLVLPPYEQYF
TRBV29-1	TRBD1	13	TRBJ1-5	TGCAGCGTTAGCGACAGGGGAGATCAGCCCCAGCATTTT	CSVSDRGDQPQHF
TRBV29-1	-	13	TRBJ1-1	TGCAGCGTTGCGGCGGGACAGAACACTGAAGCTTTCTTT	CSVAAGQNTEAFF
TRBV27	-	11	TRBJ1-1	TGTGCCAGCACGAAGGGGAAGGAAGCTTTCTTT	CASTKGKEAFF
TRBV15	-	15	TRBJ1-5	TGTGCCACCAGCAGAGTGAGAGGGGGCAATCAGCCCCAGCATTTT	CATSRVRGGNQPQHF
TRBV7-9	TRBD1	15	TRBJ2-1	TGTGCCAGCAGCTCGTCAGGGGGCGCTTGGTATGAGCAGTTCTTC	CASSSSGGAWYEQFF
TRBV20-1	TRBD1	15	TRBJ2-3	TGCAGTGCTAGAGAAGGGACAGGGCGGGGAGATACGCAGTATTTT	CSAREGTGRGDTQYF
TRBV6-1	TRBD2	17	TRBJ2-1	TGTGCCAGCAGTAATACCCTTTGGGGGGGGGAGTACAATGAGCAGTTCTTC	CASSNTLWGGEYNEQFF
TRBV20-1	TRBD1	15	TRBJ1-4	TGCAGTGCTAGGAAAAAGGGGACAGGACGGGAAAAACTGTTTTTT	CSARKKGTGREKLFF